This T cell receptor (beta chain) was found in a study of blood T cell repertoires in COVID-19. Background on the study: Donors in the United States, Italy and Spain gave samples during acute or convalescent COVID-19. T cells, B-cell-depleted T cells, or PBMCs provided the cDNA or gDNA that served as material.

Trimming at V came to 4 bases and at J to 6 bases, leaving 3 bases not matched to a gene. CDR1 and CDR2 from the germline V gene are SGHRS and YFSETQ. The CDR3 length is 15 residues. In the study's own analysis: Reference gene primer amplification gave nucleated cell count estimates. Sequencing was performed with immunoSEQ multiplex PCR; in TCRdb, only in-frame clones are kept and a portion is missing. V and J calls and clone size follow that table, whereas D and trimming were derived from the DNA. The sample carries approximately 250,000 clones, approximately 83% recorded once. What was sequenced was peripheral blood. This receptor was identified in a woman aged 50 to 65 with acute or convalescent COVID-19. The rearrangement joins TRBV5-1 to TRBJ1-6, with 11 bases matching TRBD1. CDR3 DNA: TGCGCCAGCAGCGGAGGACAGGGGGCTAATTCACCCCTCCACTTT. Translating it yields CASSGGQGANSPLHF.